One sample yielded the 5 T cell receptor beta chains listed below, sequenced in a study of cytomegalovirus exposure and HLA in healthy donors (dated by TCRdb to 2017 to 2019). Receptors were amplified or captured by the immunoSEQ multiplex PCR assay. The multiplex PCR relied on a mix of 60 forward primers for TCR Vbeta segments and 13 reverse primers for TCR Jbeta segments. Drawn from immuneACCESS, this table holds only the in-frame rearrangements with V and J called that TCRdb kept. Clones are partly lost; checked studies trace under half to an unresolved V gene and leave the rest unexplained. The sample has 75,000 or so clones on record, 66% of them singletons. The ten largest clonotypes hold about a fifth of the sample. Source material: PBMCs. The receptors were gathered from a man aged 35 to 55 in good health and CMV-seropositive.

V gene TRBV11-2 combines with J gene TRBJ2-1; 14 bases map to TRBD2. V lost 2 bases, J lost 2 bases, and 2 bases stayed unmatched. The CDR3 consists of 17 residues. The germline V gene encodes CDR1 SGHAT and CDR2 FQNNGV. CDR3 nucleotides: TGTGCCAGCAGCTTACCGGGACTAGCGGGGGCCTACAATGAGCAGTTCTTC. The encoded protein is CASSLPGLAGAYNEQFF.

A few counts support this clone. The chain combines TRBV5-6 with TRBJ1-1; D is uncertain. CDR3 length: 14 residues. The V gene's germline CDR1 is SGHDT and CDR2 YYEEEE. Trimming cost V 0 bases and J 4 bases, with 10 bases left between them. In nucleotides, the CDR3 is TGTGCCAGCAGCTTGGTTGGAGTCAGCACTGAAGCTTTCTTT. It is translated as CASSLVGVSTEAFF.

This sequence joins TRBV30 and TRBJ1-5, with D maybe TRBD1 (5 bases). V lost 0 bases and J 3 bases, leaving 6 bases between the germline ends. CDR1 is GTSNPN, CDR2 SVGIG, per germline (reference sequence). CDR3 size: 13 residues. CDR3 DNA: TGTGCCTGGAGTGTACAGGCCAATCAGCCCCAGCATTTT. Encoded protein: CAWSVQANQPQHF.

The rearrangement links TRBV5-6 to TRBJ1-4, with a possible D match to TRBD1 (5 bases). Germline CDR1 reads SGHDT; CDR2 reads YYEEEE. The CDR3 runs 16 residues. V was clipped by 1 base and J by 7 bases, with 17 bases between them. The CDR3 DNA reads as TGTGCCAGCAGCTTGCACGACGGGGGGAAAGGTGAAAAACTGTTTTTT. Protein sequence: CASSLHDGGKGEKLFF.

The chain links TRBV18 to TRBJ1-4, with 8 bases lining up with TRBD1. CDR1 is KGHSH and CDR2 is LQKENI in the germline V gene. The CDR3 spans 15 residues. Losses at the gene ends were 1 base for V and 2 bases for J; bases not matched to a gene: 0. The CDR3, as DNA: TGTGCCAGCTCACCACGACAGGGGACTAATGAAAAACTGTTTTTT. Encoded protein: CASSPRQGTNEKLFF.